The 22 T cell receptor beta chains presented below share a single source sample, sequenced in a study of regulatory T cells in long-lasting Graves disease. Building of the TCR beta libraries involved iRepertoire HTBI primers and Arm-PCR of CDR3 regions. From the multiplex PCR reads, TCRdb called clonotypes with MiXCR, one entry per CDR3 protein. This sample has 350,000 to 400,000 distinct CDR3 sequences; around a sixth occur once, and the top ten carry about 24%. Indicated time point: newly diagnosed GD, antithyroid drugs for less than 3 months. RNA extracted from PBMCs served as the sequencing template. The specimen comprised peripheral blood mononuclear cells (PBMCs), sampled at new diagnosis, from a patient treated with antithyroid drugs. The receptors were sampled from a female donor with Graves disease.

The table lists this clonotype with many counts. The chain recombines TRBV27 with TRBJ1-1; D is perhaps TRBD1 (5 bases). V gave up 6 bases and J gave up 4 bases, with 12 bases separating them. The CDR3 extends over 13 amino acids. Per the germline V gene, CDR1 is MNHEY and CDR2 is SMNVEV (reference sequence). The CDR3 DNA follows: TGTGCCAGCAGGATGACAGTGGGCACTGAAGCTTTCTTT. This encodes CASRMTVGTEAFF.

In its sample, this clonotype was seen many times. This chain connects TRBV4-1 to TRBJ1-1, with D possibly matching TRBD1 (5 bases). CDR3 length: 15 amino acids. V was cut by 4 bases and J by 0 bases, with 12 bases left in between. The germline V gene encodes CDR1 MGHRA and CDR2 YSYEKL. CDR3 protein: CASSPLRGVNTEAFF. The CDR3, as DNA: TGCGCCAGCAGCCCGCTTCGGGGGGTGAACACTGAAGCTTTCTTT.

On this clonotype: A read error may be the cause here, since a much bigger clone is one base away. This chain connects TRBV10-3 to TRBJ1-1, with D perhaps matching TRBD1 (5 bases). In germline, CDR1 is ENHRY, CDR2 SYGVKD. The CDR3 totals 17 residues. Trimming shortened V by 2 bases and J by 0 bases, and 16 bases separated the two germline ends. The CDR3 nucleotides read TGTGCCATCAGTGAGCCCTCACCGGGACGGGTGAACACTGAAGCTTTCTTT. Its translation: CAISEPSPGRVNTEAFF.

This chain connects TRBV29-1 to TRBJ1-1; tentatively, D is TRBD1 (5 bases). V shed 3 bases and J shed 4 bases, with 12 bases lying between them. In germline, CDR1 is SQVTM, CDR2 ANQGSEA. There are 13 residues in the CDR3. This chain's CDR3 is CSVEGGWATEAFF. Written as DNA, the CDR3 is TGCAGCGTTGAGGGGGGTTGGGCCACTGAAGCTTTCTTT.

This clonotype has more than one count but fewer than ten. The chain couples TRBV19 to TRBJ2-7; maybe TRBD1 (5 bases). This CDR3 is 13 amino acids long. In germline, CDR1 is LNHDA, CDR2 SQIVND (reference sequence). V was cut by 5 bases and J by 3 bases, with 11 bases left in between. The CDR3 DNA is TGTGCCAGTAGTGGACCGGACATCTACGAGCAGTACTTC. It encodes CASSGPDIYEQYF.

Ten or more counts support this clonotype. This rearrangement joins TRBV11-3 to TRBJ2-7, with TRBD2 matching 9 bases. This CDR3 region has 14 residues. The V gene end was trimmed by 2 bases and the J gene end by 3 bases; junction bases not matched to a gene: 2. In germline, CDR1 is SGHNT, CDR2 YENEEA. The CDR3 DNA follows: TGTGCCAGCAGCTTACTGCGGGAGGGCTACGAGCAGTACTTC. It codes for CASSLLREGYEQYF.

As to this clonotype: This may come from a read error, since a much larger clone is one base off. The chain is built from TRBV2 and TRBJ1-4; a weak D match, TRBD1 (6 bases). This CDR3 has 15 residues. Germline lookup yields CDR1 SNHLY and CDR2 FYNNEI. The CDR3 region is CACSAHRAGNEKLFF. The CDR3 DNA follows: TGTGCCTGCAGTGCCCACAGGGCGGGGAATGAAAAACTGTTTTTT.

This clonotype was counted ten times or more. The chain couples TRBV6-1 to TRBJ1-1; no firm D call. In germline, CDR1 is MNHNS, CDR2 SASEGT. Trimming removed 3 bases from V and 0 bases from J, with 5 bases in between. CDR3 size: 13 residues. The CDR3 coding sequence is TGTGCCAGCAGTGATCAGGTGAACACTGAAGCTTTCTTT. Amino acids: CASSDQVNTEAFF.

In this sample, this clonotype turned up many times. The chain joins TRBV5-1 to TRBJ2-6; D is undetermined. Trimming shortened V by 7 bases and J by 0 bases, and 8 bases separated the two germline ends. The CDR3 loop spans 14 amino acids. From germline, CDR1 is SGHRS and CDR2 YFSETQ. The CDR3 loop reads CASQQISGANVLTF. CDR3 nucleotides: TGCGCCAGCCAACAGATCTCTGGGGCCAACGTCCTGACTTTC. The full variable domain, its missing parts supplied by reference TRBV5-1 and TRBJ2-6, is KAGVTQTPRYLIKTRGQQVTLSCSPISGHRSVSWYQQTPGQGLQFLFEYFSETQRNKGNFPGRFSGRQFSNSRSEMNVSTLELGDSALYLCASQQISGANVLTFGAGSRLTVL.

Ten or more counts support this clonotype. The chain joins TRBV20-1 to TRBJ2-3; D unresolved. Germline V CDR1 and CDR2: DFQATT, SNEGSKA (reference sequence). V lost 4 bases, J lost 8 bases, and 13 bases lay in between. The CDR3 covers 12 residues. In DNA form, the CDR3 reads TGCAGTGCTATGGAAGGAATCGCTACGCAGTATTTT. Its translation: CSAMEGIATQYF.

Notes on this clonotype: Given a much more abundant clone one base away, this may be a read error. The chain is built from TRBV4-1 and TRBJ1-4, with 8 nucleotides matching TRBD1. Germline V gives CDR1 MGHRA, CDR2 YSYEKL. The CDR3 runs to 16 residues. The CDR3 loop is CASSEDWEQGGEKLFF. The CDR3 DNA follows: TGCGCCAGCAGCGAAGACTGGGAACAGGGGGGTGAAAAACTGTTTTTT.

The CDR3 loop is CSARDDRYNEQFF. The CDR3 DNA follows: TGCAGTGCTAGAGATGACCGTTACAATGAGCAGTTCTTC. The rearrangement uses TRBV20-1 and TRBJ2-1; unclear D gene. With 0 bases removed from V and 4 bases from J, the gap between germline ends came to 7 bases. The V gene's germline CDR1 is DFQATT and CDR2 SNEGSKA (reference sequence). This CDR3 region has 13 residues.

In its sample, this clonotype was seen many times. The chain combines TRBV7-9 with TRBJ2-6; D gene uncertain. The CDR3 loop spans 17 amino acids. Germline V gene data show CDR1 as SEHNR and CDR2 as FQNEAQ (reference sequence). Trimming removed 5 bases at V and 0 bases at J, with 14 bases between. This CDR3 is CASSLIWASSGANVLTF. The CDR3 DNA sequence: TGTGCCAGCAGCCTAATCTGGGCGAGCTCTGGGGCCAACGTCCTGACTTTC.

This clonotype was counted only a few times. The CDR3 nucleotides read TGTGCCAGCAGCGTCCTCCCGGGACCTAAGCAAGTGACAGATACGCAGTATTTT. It specifies CASSVLPGPKQVTDTQYF. The genes are TRBV7-9 and TRBJ2-3, with D perhaps given as TRBD1 or TRBD2 (5 bases each). The CDR3 is 18 residues long. V lost 5 bases to trimming and J lost 3 bases, with 24 bases between them. The germline V gene encodes CDR1 SEHNR and CDR2 FQNEAQ (reference sequence). The variable domain in full, completed from reference TRBV7-9 and TRBJ2-3, reads DTGVSQNPRHKITKRGQNVTFRCDPISEHNRLYWYRQTLGQGPEFLTYFQNEAQLEKSRLLSDRFSAERPKGSFSTLEIQRTEQGDSAMYLCASSVLPGPKQVTDTQYFGPGTRLTVL.

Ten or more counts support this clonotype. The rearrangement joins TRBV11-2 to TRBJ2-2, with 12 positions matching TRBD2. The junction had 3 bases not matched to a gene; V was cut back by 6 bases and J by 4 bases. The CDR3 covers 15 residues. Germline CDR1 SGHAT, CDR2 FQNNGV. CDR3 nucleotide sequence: TGTGCCAGCAGATCACTAGCGGGGGGCACCGGGGAGCTGTTTTTT. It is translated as CASRSLAGGTGELFF.

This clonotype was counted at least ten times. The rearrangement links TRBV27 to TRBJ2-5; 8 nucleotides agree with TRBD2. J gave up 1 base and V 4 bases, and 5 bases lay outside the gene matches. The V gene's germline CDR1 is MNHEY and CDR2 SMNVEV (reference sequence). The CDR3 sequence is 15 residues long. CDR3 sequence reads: CASSSGGGSQETQYF. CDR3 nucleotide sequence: TGTGCCAGCAGTTCCGGCGGGGGGAGCCAAGAGACCCAGTACTTC.

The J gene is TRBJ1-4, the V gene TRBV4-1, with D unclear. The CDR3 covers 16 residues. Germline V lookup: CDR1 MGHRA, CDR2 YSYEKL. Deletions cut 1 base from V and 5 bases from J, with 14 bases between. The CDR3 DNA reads TGCGCCAGCAGCCAAGGGGTTGGCATCGAGAATGAAAAACTGTTTTTT. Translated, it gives CASSQGVGIENEKLFF.

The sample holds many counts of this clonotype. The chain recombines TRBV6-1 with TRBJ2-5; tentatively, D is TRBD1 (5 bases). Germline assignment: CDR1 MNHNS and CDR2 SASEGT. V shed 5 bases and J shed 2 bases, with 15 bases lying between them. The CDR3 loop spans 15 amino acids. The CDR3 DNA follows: TGTGCCAGCAGTCACCCCGTGGCAGGGCAAGAGACCCAGTACTTC. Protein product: CASSHPVAGQETQYF.

The CDR3, as DNA: TGCAGTGCTAGGGCTAAAGCGCGGGAGGGTCAGGCGAGCAATGAGCAGTTCTTC. This codes for CSARAKAREGQASNEQFF. This chain connects TRBV20-1 to TRBJ2-1; 9 bases map to TRBD2. The CDR3 spans 18 residues. CDR1 DFQATT and CDR2 SNEGSKA come from the germline V gene (reference sequence). Trimming removed 3 bases from V and 6 bases from J; junction bases left unmatched: 18.

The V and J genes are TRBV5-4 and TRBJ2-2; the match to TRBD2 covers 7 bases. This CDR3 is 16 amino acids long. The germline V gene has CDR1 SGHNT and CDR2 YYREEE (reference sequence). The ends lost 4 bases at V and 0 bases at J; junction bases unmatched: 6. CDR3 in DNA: TGTGCCAGCAGCGTTATGGCGGGGGCGAACACCGGGGAGCTGTTTTTT. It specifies CASSVMAGANTGELFF.

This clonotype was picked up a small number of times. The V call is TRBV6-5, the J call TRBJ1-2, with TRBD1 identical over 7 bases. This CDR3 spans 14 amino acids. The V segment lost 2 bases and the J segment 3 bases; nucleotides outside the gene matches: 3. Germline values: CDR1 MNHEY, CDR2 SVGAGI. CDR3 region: CASSYEQGYYGYTF. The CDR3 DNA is TGTGCCAGCAGTTACGAACAGGGGTACTATGGCTACACCTTC.

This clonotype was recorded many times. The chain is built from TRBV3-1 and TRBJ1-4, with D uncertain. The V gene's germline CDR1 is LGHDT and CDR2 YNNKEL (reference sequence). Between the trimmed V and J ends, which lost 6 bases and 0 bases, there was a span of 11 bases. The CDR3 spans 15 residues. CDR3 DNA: TGTGCCAGCAGGCCTAGACATTCAACTAATGAAAAACTGTTTTTT. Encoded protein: CASRPRHSTNEKLFF.